This is a list of T cell receptor beta chains from one sample in a study of T cell changes during pregnancy in multiple sclerosis. The assay was immunoSEQ multiplex PCR, and TCRdb's table has in-frame clones only and misses some. This table has tens of thousands of clones, roughly 93% appearing once. This specimen consisted of peripheral blood, obtained after pregnancy. All receptors come from a female donor with multiple sclerosis, enrolled in a pregnancy study. CDR3s include the opening cysteine and the closing phenylalanine or tryptophan. Each record gives: V gene, J gene, D gene, clone size, CDR3 protein, CDR3 DNA. D genes are given only for firm matches. The listing skips clone size in some rows; elsewhere it reads once, few, many or a size class.

V gene: TRBV9
J gene: TRBJ1-2
D gene: .
clone size: .
CDR3 protein: CASRGTSSIGYTF
CDR3 DNA: TGTGCCAGCAGAGGGACATCCTCCATCGGCTACACCTTC

V gene: TRBV10-2
J gene: TRBJ2-7
D gene: TRBD1
clone size: .
CDR3 protein: CASSDRQGGEQYF
CDR3 DNA: TGCGCCAGCAGTGATCGACAGGGTGGCGAGCAGTACTTC

V gene: TRBV2
J gene: TRBJ2-7
D gene: .
clone size: .
CDR3 protein: CASSRDSLYEQYF
CDR3 DNA: TGTGCCAGCAGCCGGGACTCTCTTTACGAGCAGTACTTC

V gene: TRBV18
J gene: TRBJ1-2
D gene: .
clone size: .
CDR3 protein: CASSRKSVSGNYGYTF
CDR3 DNA: TGTGCCAGCTCCCGAAAGAGTGTCAGCGGGAACTATGGCTACACCTTC

V gene: TRBV11-1
J gene: TRBJ2-2
D gene: .
clone size: .
CDR3 protein: CASSSRGLYTGELFF
CDR3 DNA: TGTGCCAGCAGCTCGAGGGGACTTTACACCGGGGAGCTGTTTTTT

V gene: TRBV7-2
J gene: TRBJ2-7
D gene: TRBD2
clone size: .
CDR3 protein: CASSLYLAGEVSYEQYF
CDR3 DNA: TGTGCCAGCAGCTTATACTTAGCGGGAGAAGTATCCTACGAGCAGTACTTC

V gene: TRBV7-6
J gene: TRBJ2-1
D gene: .
clone size: once
CDR3 protein: CASSLGGPYNEQFF
CDR3 DNA: TGTGCCAGCAGCCTCGGGGGACCCTACAATGAGCAGTTCTTC

V gene: TRBV18
J gene: TRBJ2-2
D gene: TRBD2
clone size: .
CDR3 protein: CASSPPLRQGTSGSGTGELFF
CDR3 DNA: TGTGCCAGCTCCCCTCCGCTGCGACAGGGGACTAGCGGGAGTGGCACCGGGGAGCTGTTTTTT

V gene: TRBV7-2
J gene: TRBJ2-1
D gene: .
clone size: .
CDR3 protein: CASSPPDSYEQFF
CDR3 DNA: TGTGCCAGCAGCCCACCTGACTCGTATGAGCAGTTCTTC

V gene: TRBV11-2
J gene: TRBJ1-1
D gene: .
clone size: .
CDR3 protein: CASSLFGVNVNTEAFF
CDR3 DNA: TGTGCCAGCAGCTTATTCGGAGTTAACGTGAACACTGAAGCTTTCTTT

V gene: TRBV7-9
J gene: TRBJ1-1
D gene: .
clone size: .
CDR3 protein: CASSALSFGANTEAFF
CDR3 DNA: TGTGCCAGCAGCGCCCTGTCTTTTGGGGCGAACACTGAAGCTTTCTTT

V gene: TRBV10-3
J gene: TRBJ1-5
D gene: TRBD1
clone size: .
CDR3 protein: CAIARTGGDQPQHF
CDR3 DNA: TGTGCCATCGCCCGGACAGGGGGAGATCAGCCCCAGCATTTT

V gene: TRBV11-3
J gene: TRBJ2-5
D gene: TRBD2
clone size: .
CDR3 protein: CASSLDPSTSGETQYF
CDR3 DNA: TGTGCCAGCAGCTTAGATCCGTCGACTAGCGGGGAGACCCAGTACTTC

V gene: TRBV11-2
J gene: TRBJ2-3
D gene: TRBD2
clone size: .
CDR3 protein: CASSPVGRETDTQYF
CDR3 DNA: TGTGCCAGCAGCCCCGTCGGGCGGGAGACAGATACGCAGTATTTT

V gene: TRBV5-1
J gene: TRBJ2-1
D gene: .
clone size: .
CDR3 protein: CASSKDRWIDEQFF
CDR3 DNA: TGCGCCAGCAGCAAGGACAGATGGATCGATGAGCAGTTCTTC

V gene: TRBV19
J gene: TRBJ2-7
D gene: TRBD2
clone size: .
CDR3 protein: CAISGRAFDEQYF
CDR3 DNA: TGTGCCATCAGCGGGAGGGCCTTCGACGAGCAGTACTTC

V gene: TRBV6-5
J gene: TRBJ2-2
D gene: .
clone size: .
CDR3 protein: CASSYSVTGELFF
CDR3 DNA: TGTGCCAGCAGTTATTCGGTCACCGGGGAGCTGTTTTTT

V gene: TRBV27
J gene: TRBJ2-3
D gene: TRBD2
clone size: .
CDR3 protein: CASSLSSGGRADTQYF
CDR3 DNA: TGTGCCAGCAGTTTATCGTCGGGAGGGCGTGCAGATACGCAGTATTTT

V gene: TRBV5-1
J gene: TRBJ2-2
D gene: TRBD1
clone size: .
CDR3 protein: CASSLTGTGAGELFF
CDR3 DNA: TGCGCCAGCAGCTTGACCGGGACAGGGGCCGGGGAGCTGTTTTTT

V gene: TRBV29-1
J gene: TRBJ1-4
D gene: .
clone size: .
CDR3 protein: CSVAGRATNEKLFF
CDR3 DNA: TGCAGCGTTGCGGGGAGGGCAACTAATGAAAAACTGTTTTTT

V gene: TRBV29-1
J gene: TRBJ1-2
D gene: .
clone size: .
CDR3 protein: CSVGGQFYGYTF
CDR3 DNA: TGCAGCGTTGGTGGGCAGTTCTATGGCTACACCTTC

V gene: TRBV7-9
J gene: TRBJ2-3
D gene: .
clone size: .
CDR3 protein: CASSADSGADTQYF
CDR3 DNA: TGTGCCAGCAGCGCGGACAGCGGGGCAGATACGCAGTATTTT

V gene: TRBV9
J gene: TRBJ2-1
D gene: TRBD1
clone size: once
CDR3 protein: CASSRTWTGSYNEQFF
CDR3 DNA: TGTGCCAGCAGCCGAACTTGGACAGGTTCCTACAATGAGCAGTTCTTC

V gene: TRBV4-3
J gene: TRBJ1-1
D gene: .
clone size: .
CDR3 protein: CASSQDSWTEAFF
CDR3 DNA: TGCGCCAGCAGCCAAGATAGTTGGACTGAAGCTTTCTTT

V gene: TRBV6-5
J gene: TRBJ2-7
D gene: TRBD2
clone size: .
CDR3 protein: CASIGTTYEQYF
CDR3 DNA: TGTGCCAGCATCGGGACTACCTACGAGCAGTACTTC

V gene: TRBV21-1
J gene: TRBJ2-2
D gene: .
clone size: .
CDR3 protein: CARLGKRAGELFF
CDR3 DNA: TGTGCCAGACTAGGAAAGAGGGCCGGGGAGCTGTTTTTT

V gene: TRBV2
J gene: TRBJ2-6
D gene: TRBD1
clone size: .
CDR3 protein: CASRLPKQGATGANVLTF
CDR3 DNA: TGTGCCAGCCGGCTACCTAAACAGGGGGCGACCGGGGCCAACGTCCTGACTTTC

V gene: TRBV6-5
J gene: TRBJ2-7
D gene: TRBD2
clone size: .
CDR3 protein: CASSWGLAGGVYEQYF
CDR3 DNA: TGTGCCAGCAGTTGGGGACTAGCGGGAGGGGTCTACGAGCAGTACTTC

V gene: TRBV19
J gene: TRBJ2-4
D gene: .
clone size: .
CDR3 protein: CASSIGAGTMAKNIQYF
CDR3 DNA: TGTGCCAGTAGTATAGGGGCCGGGACAATGGCCAAAAACATTCAGTACTTC

V gene: TRBV5-8
J gene: TRBJ2-7
D gene: .
clone size: .
CDR3 protein: CASSSEWKDESLQPYEQYF
CDR3 DNA: TGTGCCAGCAGCTCGGAGTGGAAAGACGAATCACTCCAGCCTTACGAGCAGTACTTC

V gene: TRBV27
J gene: TRBJ2-3
D gene: TRBD1
clone size: .
CDR3 protein: CASSLLGGTGRTDTQYF
CDR3 DNA: TGTGCCAGCAGTTTATTGGGAGGGACAGGGAGGACAGATACGCAGTATTTT

V gene: TRBV19
J gene: TRBJ1-2
D gene: .
clone size: .
CDR3 protein: CASSPPDYGYTF
CDR3 DNA: TGTGCCAGTAGTCCCCCAGATTATGGCTACACCTTC

V gene: TRBV28
J gene: TRBJ1-2
D gene: .
clone size: .
CDR3 protein: CASSLYYSSYTF
CDR3 DNA: TGTGCCAGCAGTTTGTATTACTCTAGCTACACCTTC

V gene: TRBV28
J gene: TRBJ1-1
D gene: .
clone size: .
CDR3 protein: CASRPTGMNTEAFF
CDR3 DNA: TGTGCCAGCAGGCCAACAGGGATGAACACTGAAGCTTTCTTT

V gene: TRBV7-9
J gene: TRBJ2-5
D gene: .
clone size: .
CDR3 protein: CASSLGGPQETQYF
CDR3 DNA: TGTGCCAGCAGCTTAGGGGGGCCGCAAGAGACCCAGTACTTC

V gene: TRBV20-1
J gene: TRBJ2-5
D gene: .
clone size: .
CDR3 protein: CSAAQETQYF
CDR3 DNA: TGCAGTGCTGCCCAGGAGACCCAGTACTTC

V gene: TRBV28
J gene: TRBJ1-5
D gene: .
clone size: .
CDR3 protein: CASSLFQGANQPQHF
CDR3 DNA: TGTGCCAGCAGTTTATTTCAGGGCGCTAATCAGCCCCAGCATTTT

V gene: TRBV11-2
J gene: TRBJ1-3
D gene: .
clone size: .
CDR3 protein: CASSLDDSRSGNTIYF
CDR3 DNA: TGTGCCAGCAGCTTAGACGACAGCCGCTCTGGAAACACCATATATTTT

V gene: TRBV19
J gene: TRBJ2-2
D gene: .
clone size: .
CDR3 protein: CASRDNPGLTGELFF
CDR3 DNA: TGTGCCAGTAGGGACAACCCGGGTCTCACCGGGGAGCTGTTTTTT

V gene: TRBV9
J gene: TRBJ1-1
D gene: TRBD1
clone size: .
CDR3 protein: CASSVRDRGTEAFF
CDR3 DNA: TGTGCCAGCAGCGTTCGGGACAGGGGCACTGAAGCTTTCTTT

V gene: TRBV6-5
J gene: TRBJ1-2
D gene: TRBD1
clone size: once
CDR3 protein: CASTINRGQNYGYTF
CDR3 DNA: TGTGCCAGCACCATCAACAGGGGCCAAAACTATGGCTACACCTTC

V gene: TRBV21-1
J gene: TRBJ2-1
D gene: .
clone size: .
CDR3 protein: CASSQRRGEQFF
CDR3 DNA: TGTGCCAGCAGCCAGCGAAGGGGGGAGCAGTTCTTC